The TCR beta chain under discussion was sequenced for a study of CD8+ T cells in alopecia areata. The authors sorted pooled cutaneous lymph node cells using CD4, CD8alpha, NKG2D, NKG2ACE and other markers. This clone has a handful of counts. Gene and germline names: mouse. The read terminates 4 residues before the CDR3 end, so the remaining end is supplied by the germline J gene. RNA was extracted and reverse transcribed into cDNA as the sequencing template. Produced via immunoSEQ multiplex PCR; TCRdb's table is partial and in-frame only. This repertoire holds under 350,000 clones, and none appear only once. This CDR3 has 15 amino acids. CDR1 is FNHDT and CDR2 is SITEND in the germline V gene (reference sequence). With V trimmed by 4 bases and J by 0 bases, 4 bases remained unmatched.

The source is a C3H/HeJ mouse with alopecia areata. MHC haplotype of the strain: H2-k. The chain has TRBV19 and TRBJ2-3; 8 bases match TRBD1. Sample: CD4+ T cells sorted from a lymph node. CDR3 loop: CASSDRGNSAETLYF. The part of the CDR3 DNA that was read is TGTGCCAGCAGTGACAGGGGAAATAGTGCAGAA.